The 11 T cell receptor beta chains presented below share a single source sample, sequenced in a study of blood T cell repertoires in COVID-19. Repertoires were generated with immunoSEQ multiplex PCR, while TCRdb's copy carries only in-frame clones and drops some. The table lists about 130,000 clones, 81% of them singletons, with about a sixth in the top ten. The sample consisted of peripheral blood. Source of these receptors: a man younger than 45 with COVID-19, enrolled during active disease.

The chain couples TRBV6-4 to TRBJ1-4, with 10 bases matching TRBD1. There are 15 residues in the CDR3. J gave up 8 bases and V 10 bases, and 13 bases lay outside the gene matches. Per germline, CDR1 MRHNA and CDR2 SNTAGT. The CDR3 region is CANPFYGTGDEKLFF. DNA for the CDR3: TGTGCCAACCCTTTCTATGGGACAGGGGACGAAAAACTGTTTTTT.

The chain combines TRBV27 with TRBJ2-7; the D gene is possibly TRBD2 (6 bases). This CDR3 has 13 residues. Trimming pared 6 bases from V and 1 base from J, leaving 10 bases between. From germline, CDR1 is MNHEY and CDR2 SMNVEV (reference sequence). The CDR3 nucleotides read TGTGCCAGCAGCCGACGGGGGTCCTACGAGCAGTACTTC. Amino acid sequence: CASSRRGSYEQYF.

V usage is TRBV5-8 and J usage is TRBJ1-2, with 8 bases matching TRBD1. Germline V gene data show CDR1 as SGHTS and CDR2 as YDEGEE. This CDR3 is 14 amino acids long. Losses at the gene ends were 6 bases for V and 7 bases for J; bases not matched to a gene: 11. The CDR3 spells CASNLDRATVGYTF. DNA of the CDR3: TGTGCCAGCAACCTGGACAGGGCCACGGTTGGCTACACCTTC.

The chain has TRBV28 and TRBJ1-3; the D gene is possibly TRBD1 (6 bases). From germline, CDR1 is MDHEN and CDR2 SYDVKM. CDR3 length: 16 residues. Trimming removed 5 bases from V and 0 bases from J, with 14 bases in between. The CDR3 DNA is TGTGCCAGCAGTAGGGACACTAAATACTCTGGAAACACCATATATTTT. It translates to CASSRDTKYSGNTIYF.

This rearrangement joins TRBV11-3 to TRBJ2-7; TRBD1 is a possible D gene (6 bases). V was cut by 4 bases and J by 2 bases, with 12 bases left in between. The CDR3 sequence is 14 residues long. Germline V CDR1 and CDR2: SGHNT, YENEEA. The CDR3 region has the DNA TGTGCCAGCAGCTCGTACAGGACAGCCTACGAGCAGTACTTC. Translation gives CASSSYRTAYEQYF. The entire variable domain, with the rest obtained from reference TRBV11-3 and TRBJ2-7, is as follows: EAGVVQSPRYKIIEKKQPVAFWCNPISGHNTLYWYLQNLGQGPELLIRYENEEAVDDSQLPKDRFSAERLKGVDSTLKIQPAELGDSAVYLCASSSYRTAYEQYFGPGTRLTVT.

V is TRBV5-4 and J is TRBJ1-3, with D unresolved. This CDR3 is 15 amino acids long. V was pared by 0 bases and J by 1 base, with 8 bases between. The germline V gene encodes CDR1 SGHNT and CDR2 YYREEE (reference sequence). CDR3 bases: TGTGCCAGCAGCTTGGATTCCGTATCTGGAAACACCATATATTTT. Translation: CASSLDSVSGNTIYF.

This rearrangement joins TRBV5-5 to TRBJ2-1; the match to TRBD2 covers 8 bases. The ends lost 2 bases at V and 5 bases at J; junction bases unmatched: 6. The germline V gene has CDR1 SGHKS and CDR2 YYEKEE (reference sequence). This CDR3 is 15 amino acids long. DNA of the CDR3: TGTGCCAGCAGCTTATTCGCGGGGGGAAACAATGAGCAGTTCTTC. This encodes CASSLFAGGNNEQFF.

The rearrangement links TRBV7-9 to TRBJ1-4; D is unclear. Germline CDR1 reads SEHNR; CDR2 reads FQNEAQ (reference sequence). Trimming pared 0 bases from V and 1 base from J, leaving 9 bases between. CDR3 length equals 16 residues. The CDR3 DNA reads as TGTGCCAGCAGCTTAGCGATCGGGGTAACTAATGAAAAACTGTTTTTT. Protein sequence: CASSLAIGVTNEKLFF.

The chain is built from TRBV11-3 and TRBJ1-4; D remains unclear. The CDR3 is 15 residues long. Between the trimmed V and J ends, which lost 4 bases and 0 bases, there was a span of 9 bases. The germline V gene has CDR1 SGHNT and CDR2 YENEEA. The CDR3 DNA reads TGTGCCAGCAGCTCCGACGGAGCAACTAATGAAAAACTGTTTTTT. This codes for CASSSDGATNEKLFF. Complete variable domain (other parts from reference TRBV11-3 and TRBJ1-4): EAGVVQSPRYKIIEKKQPVAFWCNPISGHNTLYWYLQNLGQGPELLIRYENEEAVDDSQLPKDRFSAERLKGVDSTLKIQPAELGDSAVYLCASSSDGATNEKLFFGSGTQLSVL.

The chain uses TRBV5-1 and TRBJ2-3; TRBD2 matches at 11 bases. Per the germline V gene, CDR1 is SGHRS and CDR2 is YFSETQ. The V segment lost 4 bases and the J segment 0 bases; nucleotides outside the gene matches: 13. The CDR3 length is 19 residues. CDR3 DNA sequence: TGCGCCAGCAGCCCGAACTTTGGGACTAGCGGTCCTAGCACAGATACGCAGTATTTT. Its protein product is CASSPNFGTSGPSTDTQYF.

This clone appeared once. The J gene is TRBJ1-4, the V gene TRBV6-6; D not certain. The CDR3 consists of 14 residues. V was clipped by 6 bases and J by 0 bases, with 8 bases between them. Germline-derived CDR1 and CDR2 are MNHNY and SVGAGI (reference sequence). CDR3 amino acids: CASRSSSTNEKLFF. CDR3 nucleotides: TGTGCCAGCAGATCGTCTTCAACTAATGAAAAACTGTTTTTT.